This TCR beta chain was retrieved from a study of cytomegalovirus exposure and HLA in healthy donors. Study summary: Earlier sequencing of some 170 million T cells yielded about 120 million unique TCR beta sequences. Study-wide results and caveats: In vitro data verified three CMV-associated chains as specific for CMV antigens. Indistinguishable V segments, including TRBV6-2 and TRBV6-3, were excluded. Later analysis identified a missense DCLRE1C variant that was linked to TCR beta V- and J-gene trimming.

A note on this clone: The antigen is unknown.

CDR1 and CDR2 from the germline V gene are SGHVS and FQNEAQ. Trimming left V 1 base short and J 4 bases short, with 8 bases between. The CDR3 spans 13 residues. The PCR was carried out with 60 Vbeta primers and 13 Jbeta primers. Repertoires were generated with immunoSEQ multiplex PCR, while TCRdb's copy carries only in-frame clones and drops some. The data contain fewer than 150,000 clones, roughly 76% of them singletons. Sequenced sample: PBMCs. V and J are TRBV7-8 and TRBJ2-7, with a tentative D call TRBD2 (5 bases). The sequence came from a human donor in good health. The CDR3 sequence: CASSLGTGYEQYF. CDR3 sequence (DNA): TGTGCCAGCAGCTTAGGTACGGGGTACGAGCAGTACTTC.